This entry lists 20 T cell receptor beta chains sequenced from one sample in a study of CD8+ T cells in alopecia areata. Following RNA extraction, reverse transcription yielded cDNA that acted as the sequencing template. The assay was immunoSEQ multiplex PCR, and TCRdb's table has in-frame clones only and misses some. Seen here are more than 90,000 clones, roughly two thirds observed once, and the top ten hold roughly 3.1%. The sample comprised CD4+ T cells sorted from blood. All receptors come from a human donor in good health.

This clone has only a few counts. This chain uses TRBV6-5 with TRBJ2-3, with D hard to call. The CDR3 totals 14 residues. Per the germline V gene, CDR1 is MNHEY and CDR2 is SVGAGI. V was cut by 2 bases and J by 1 base, with 7 bases left in between. The CDR3 sequence is CASSYAGGTDTQYF. CDR3 sequence (DNA): TGTGCCAGCAGTTACGCAGGAGGCACAGATACGCAGTATTTT.

Remarks on this clone: The sample carries other DNA sequences with the same CDR3. This chain uses TRBV2 with TRBJ2-5, with unresolved D. This CDR3 contains 10 residues. Germline V CDR1 and CDR2: SNHLY, FYNNEI. Trimming took off 3 bases at V and 5 bases at J, with 1 base between the two ends. CDR3 sequence reads: CASSEETQYF. The CDR3 nucleotides are TGTGCCAGCAGTGAGGAGACCCAGTACTTC.

This clone was seen more than once but under ten times. CDR3 in amino acids: CASSLETRGTQYF. The DNA of the CDR3 is TGTGCCAGCAGCTTAGAAACAAGGGGAACGCAGTATTTT. This chain joins TRBV11-2 and TRBJ2-3, with a possible D match to TRBD1 (5 bases). Germline CDR1 reads SGHAT; CDR2 reads FQNNGV. Trimming took 0 bases from V and 9 from J, leaving 10 bases between them. This CDR3 is built from 13 residues.

This chain links TRBV7-2 with TRBJ2-2, with D unresolved. Germline-derived CDR1 and CDR2 are SGHTA and FQGNSA. Trimming removed 1 base from V and 6 bases from J, with 12 bases in between. The CDR3 covers 15 residues. DNA for the CDR3: TGTGCCAGCAGCTTAGACTCATCGCTTTCCGGGGAGCTGTTTTTT. Translating gives CASSLDSSLSGELFF.

The V gene is TRBV30, the J gene TRBJ1-5; D ambiguous. The CDR3 runs to 13 residues. Germline CDR1 GTSNPN, CDR2 SVGIG (reference sequence). V lost 0 bases to trimming and J lost 5 bases, with 8 bases between them. This chain's CDR3 is CAWSVAPDQPQHF. In DNA form, the CDR3 reads TGTGCCTGGAGTGTAGCACCCGATCAGCCCCAGCATTTT.

This sequence joins TRBV27 and TRBJ2-3, with 10 bases lining up with TRBD2. CDR3 length equals 18 residues. V lost 0 bases, J lost 2 bases, and 8 bases stayed unmatched. Germline CDR1 reads MNHEY; CDR2 reads SMNVEV (reference sequence). The CDR3 loop is CASSLSSLAGALTDTQYF. Here the CDR3 DNA reads TGTGCCAGCAGTTTATCGAGCCTAGCGGGGGCCCTCACAGATACGCAGTATTTT.

The DNA of the CDR3 is TGCGCCAGCAGCCTACTCGTGGGGGTTTGGTACTTC. As protein: CASSLLVGVWYF. The genes are TRBV5-1 and TRBJ2-7; the D call may be TRBD1 or TRBD2 (5 bases each). The V end was cut by 4 bases, the J end by 12 bases, with 17 bases between. There are 12 residues in the CDR3. Germline CDR1 and CDR2: SGHRS and YFSETQ.

The chain couples TRBV6-5 to TRBJ2-5; perhaps TRBD1 as D (5 bases). Germline values: CDR1 MNHEY, CDR2 SVGAGI. V lost 6 bases and J 0 bases, leaving 8 bases between the germline ends. CDR3 size: 13 residues. As DNA, the CDR3 is TGTGCCAGCAGAGACAGCAACCAAGAGACCCAGTACTTC. This encodes CASRDSNQETQYF.

The rearrangement links TRBV29-1 to TRBJ1-2; unclear D gene. The CDR3 loop spans 11 amino acids. The germline gives CDR1 SQVTM, CDR2 ANQGSEA. V lost 0 bases and J 11 bases, leaving 10 bases between the germline ends. CDR3: CSVEDGGGYTF. DNA for the CDR3: TGCAGCGTTGAAGATGGAGGAGGGTACACCTTC.

The chain links TRBV11-3 to TRBJ2-2, with D uncertain. V dropped 5 bases and J dropped 5 bases, with 6 bases sitting between them. This CDR3 region has 12 residues. The germline V gene has CDR1 SGHNT and CDR2 YENEEA. The CDR3 DNA reads as TGTGCCAGCAGCCTGGGGACCGGGGAGCTGTTTTTT. Translating gives CASSLGTGELFF.

The CDR3 protein is CASSSMGGRKETQYF. In DNA form, the CDR3 reads TGTGCCAGCAGCTCTATGGGCGGCAGAAAAGAGACCCAGTACTTC. The chain employs TRBV7-2 and TRBJ2-5, with D unresolved. CDR3 size: 15 residues. Deletions cut 4 bases from V and 3 bases from J, with 15 bases between. Per the germline V gene, CDR1 is SGHTA and CDR2 is FQGNSA.

This clone has more than one count but fewer than ten. The chain has TRBV29-1 and TRBJ2-2, with D perhaps matching TRBD1 (6 bases). The CDR3 consists of 14 residues. CDR1 is SQVTM, CDR2 ANQGSEA, per germline. V lost 6 bases, J lost 8 bases, and 19 bases lay in between. CDR3 amino acids: CSVDVTGKSGELFF. CDR3 coding DNA: TGCAGCGTGGATGTCACAGGGAAATCAGGGGAGCTGTTTTTT.

The sample holds a few counts of this clone. In nucleotides, the CDR3 is TGTGCCAGCAGCCAAGAGCTGGGATCCGGGGCCAACGTCCTGACTTTC. Translated: CASSQELGSGANVLTF. The chain couples TRBV14 to TRBJ2-6; D remains unclear. The V gene lost 0 bases and the J gene lost 4 bases, with 10 bases spanning the gap. The CDR3 contains 16 residues. Germline assignment: CDR1 SGHDN and CDR2 FVKESK.

The chain joins TRBV30 to TRBJ2-1, with D perhaps TRBD1 or TRBD2 (5 bases each). CDR1 and CDR2 (germline): GTSNPN, SVGIG (reference sequence). The CDR3 consists of 13 residues. V was cut by 2 bases and J by 10 bases, with 15 bases left in between. In DNA, the CDR3 is TGTGCCTGGAGTTTATCCAGGGCGGGCGAGCAGTTCTTC. Amino acid sequence: CAWSLSRAGEQFF.

This clone is medium-sized (0.01 to 0.1%) within its sample. The chain is built from TRBV5-6 and TRBJ2-5; D ambiguous. The CDR3 is 14 amino acids. Trimming cost V 1 base and J 1 base, with 8 bases left between them. Germline CDR1 is SGHDT and CDR2 is YYEEEE. This CDR3 is CASSLSGRQETQYF. The DNA of the CDR3 is TGTGCCAGCAGCTTGTCCGGGCGCCAAGAGACCCAGTACTTC.

The rearrangement links TRBV29-1 to TRBJ2-7; possible D gene TRBD1, 5 bases. The V and J ends lost 3 bases and 2 bases respectively, with 11 bases between them. The CDR3 extends over 13 amino acids. Germline CDR1 reads SQVTM; CDR2 reads ANQGSEA. Written as DNA, the CDR3 is TGCAGCGTTGACGGAGACAGCCCCTACGAGCAGTACTTC. Translation gives CSVDGDSPYEQYF.

This chain links TRBV5-1 with TRBJ2-3; D gene unclear. Trimming took off 0 bases at V and 4 bases at J, with 9 bases between the two ends. This CDR3 region has 14 residues. Germline loops: CDR1 SGHRS, CDR2 YFSETQ. CDR3 residues: CASSLVVSPDTQYF. The CDR3 region has the DNA TGCGCCAGCAGCTTGGTCGTCTCCCCAGATACGCAGTATTTT.

The V and J genes are TRBV5-1 and TRBJ2-2, with TRBD1 matching over 12 bases. Per germline, CDR1 SGHRS and CDR2 YFSETQ. The V gene end was trimmed by 7 bases and the J gene end by 7 bases; junction bases not matched to a gene: 8. CDR3 length: 15 amino acids. CDR3 coding DNA: TGCGCCAGCGTTCCGGGACAGGGGGCAGGCGGGGAGCTGTTTTTT. Its protein product is CASVPGQGAGGELFF.

The chain combines TRBV15 with TRBJ1-1; D remains ambiguous. Germline values: CDR1 LNHNV, CDR2 YYDKDF (reference sequence). The CDR3 is made up of 12 amino acids. The V end was cut by 0 bases, the J end by 11 bases, with 10 bases between. The CDR3 here is CATSRDTTQAFF. The CDR3 coding sequence is TGTGCCACCAGCAGAGACACGACACAGGCTTTCTTT.

The table lists this clone with a few counts. The chain recombines TRBV5-6 with TRBJ1-4; TRBD1 aligns across 9 bases. The CDR3 is 16 amino acids. The junction had 3 bases not matched to a gene; V was cut back by 3 bases and J by 0 bases. Germline V gives CDR1 SGHDT, CDR2 YYEEEE. The CDR3 DNA follows: TGTGCCAGCAGCTGGGGGACAGGGACAACTAATGAAAAACTGTTTTTT. Its translation is CASSWGTGTTNEKLFF.